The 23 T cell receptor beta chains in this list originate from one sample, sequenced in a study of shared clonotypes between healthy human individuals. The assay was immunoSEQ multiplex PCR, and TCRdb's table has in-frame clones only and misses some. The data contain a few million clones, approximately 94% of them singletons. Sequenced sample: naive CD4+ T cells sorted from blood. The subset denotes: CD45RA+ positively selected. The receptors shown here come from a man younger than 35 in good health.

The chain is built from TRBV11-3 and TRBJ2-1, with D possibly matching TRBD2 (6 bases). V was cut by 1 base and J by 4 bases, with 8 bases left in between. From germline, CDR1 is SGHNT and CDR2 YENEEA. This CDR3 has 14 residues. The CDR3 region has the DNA TGTGCCAGCAGCTTAGCGGGAGAGTACAATGAGCAGTTCTTC. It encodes CASSLAGEYNEQFF. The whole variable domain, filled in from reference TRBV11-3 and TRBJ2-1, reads EAGVVQSPRYKIIEKKQPVAFWCNPISGHNTLYWYLQNLGQGPELLIRYENEEAVDDSQLPKDRFSAERLKGVDSTLKIQPAELGDSAVYLCASSLAGEYNEQFFGPGTRLTVL.

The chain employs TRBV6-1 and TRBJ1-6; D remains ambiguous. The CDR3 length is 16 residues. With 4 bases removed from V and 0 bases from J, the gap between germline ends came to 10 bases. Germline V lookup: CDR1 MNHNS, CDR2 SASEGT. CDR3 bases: TGTGCCAGCAGTGCAGTGGACCGCTCCTATAATTCACCCCTCCACTTT. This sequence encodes CASSAVDRSYNSPLHF.

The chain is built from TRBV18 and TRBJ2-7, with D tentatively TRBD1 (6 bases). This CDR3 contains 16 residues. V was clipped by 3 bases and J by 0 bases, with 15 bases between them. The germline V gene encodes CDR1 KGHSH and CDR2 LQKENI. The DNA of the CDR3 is TGTGCCAGCTCACCGTTAGGACAGAGGAGCTCCTACGAGCAGTACTTC. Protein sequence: CASSPLGQRSSYEQYF.

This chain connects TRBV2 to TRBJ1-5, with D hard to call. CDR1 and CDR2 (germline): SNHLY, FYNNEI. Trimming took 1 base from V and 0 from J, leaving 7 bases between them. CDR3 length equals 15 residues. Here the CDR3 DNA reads TGTGCCAGCAGTGAAGGGCAGGTTAGCAATCAGCCCCAGCATTTT. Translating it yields CASSEGQVSNQPQHF.

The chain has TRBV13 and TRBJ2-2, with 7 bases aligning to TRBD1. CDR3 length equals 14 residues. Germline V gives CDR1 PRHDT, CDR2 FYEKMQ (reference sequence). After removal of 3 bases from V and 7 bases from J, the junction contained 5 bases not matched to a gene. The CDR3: CASSLLQGFGELFF. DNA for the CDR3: TGTGCCAGCAGCTTGTTACAGGGGTTCGGGGAGCTGTTTTTT.

CDR3 nucleotide sequence: TGCGCCAGCAGCCAAGAGTTCGGCGGTGAGCAGTTCTTC. Translation: CASSQEFGGEQFF. V usage is TRBV4-3 and J usage is TRBJ2-1, with no clear D. Trimming removed 0 bases from V and 9 bases from J, with 9 bases in between. CDR3 length equals 13 residues. The germline CDR1 and CDR2 sequences are LGHNA and YSLEER.

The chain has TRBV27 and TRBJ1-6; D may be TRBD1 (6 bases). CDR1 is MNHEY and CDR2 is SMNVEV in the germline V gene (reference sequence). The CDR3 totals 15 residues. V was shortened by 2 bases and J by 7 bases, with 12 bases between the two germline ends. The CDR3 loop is CASSLKMGANSPLHF. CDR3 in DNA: TGTGCCAGCAGTTTAAAAATGGGGGCGAATTCACCCCTCCACTTT.

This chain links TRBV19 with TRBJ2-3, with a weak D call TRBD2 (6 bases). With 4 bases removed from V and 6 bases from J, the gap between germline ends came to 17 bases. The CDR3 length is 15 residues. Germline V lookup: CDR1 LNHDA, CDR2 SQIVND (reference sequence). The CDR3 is CASSRGRMEGDTQYF. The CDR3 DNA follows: TGTGCCAGTAGTAGGGGAAGGATGGAGGGGGATACGCAGTATTTT.

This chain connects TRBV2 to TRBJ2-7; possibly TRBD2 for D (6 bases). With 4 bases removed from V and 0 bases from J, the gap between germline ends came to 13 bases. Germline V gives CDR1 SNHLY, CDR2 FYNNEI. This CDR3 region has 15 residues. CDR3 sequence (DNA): TGTGCCAGCAGTGTGGATAGCGGCGGCTCCTACGAGCAGTACTTC. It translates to CASSVDSGGSYEQYF.

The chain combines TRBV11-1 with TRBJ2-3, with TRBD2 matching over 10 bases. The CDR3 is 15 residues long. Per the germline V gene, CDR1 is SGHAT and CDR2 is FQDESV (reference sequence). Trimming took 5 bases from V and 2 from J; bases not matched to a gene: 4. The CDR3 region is CASSLTSGFTDTQYF. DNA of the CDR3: TGTGCCAGCAGCCTGACTAGCGGGTTCACAGATACGCAGTATTTT.

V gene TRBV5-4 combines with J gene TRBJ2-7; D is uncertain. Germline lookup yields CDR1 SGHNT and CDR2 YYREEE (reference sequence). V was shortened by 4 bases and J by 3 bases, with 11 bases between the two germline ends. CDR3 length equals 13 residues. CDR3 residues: CASSQTPDYEQYF. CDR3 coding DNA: TGTGCCAGCAGCCAGACACCGGACTACGAGCAGTACTTC.

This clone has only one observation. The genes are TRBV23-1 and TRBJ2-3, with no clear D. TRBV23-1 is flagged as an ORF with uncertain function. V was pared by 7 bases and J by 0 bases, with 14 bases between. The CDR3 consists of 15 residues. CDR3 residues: CASKILETSTDTQYF. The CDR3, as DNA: TGCGCCAGCAAAATATTGGAGACTAGCACAGATACGCAGTATTTT.

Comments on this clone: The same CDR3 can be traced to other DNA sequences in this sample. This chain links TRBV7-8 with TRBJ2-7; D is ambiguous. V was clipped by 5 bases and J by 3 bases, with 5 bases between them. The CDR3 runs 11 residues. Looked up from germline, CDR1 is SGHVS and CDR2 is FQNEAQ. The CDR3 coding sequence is TGTGCCAGCAGCCCTCGCTACGAGCAGTACTTC. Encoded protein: CASSPRYEQYF.

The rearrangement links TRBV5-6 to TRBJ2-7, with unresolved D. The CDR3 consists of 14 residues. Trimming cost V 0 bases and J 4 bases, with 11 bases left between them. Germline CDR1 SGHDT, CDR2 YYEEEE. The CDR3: CASSLDSRYYEQYF. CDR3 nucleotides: TGTGCCAGCAGCTTGGATAGCCGGTATTACGAGCAGTACTTC.

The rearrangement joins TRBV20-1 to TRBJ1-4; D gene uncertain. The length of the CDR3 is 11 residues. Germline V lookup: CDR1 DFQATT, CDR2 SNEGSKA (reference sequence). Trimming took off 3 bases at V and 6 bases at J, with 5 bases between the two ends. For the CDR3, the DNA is TGCAGTGCTAGCGGGGATGAAAAACTGTTTTTT. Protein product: CSASGDEKLFF.

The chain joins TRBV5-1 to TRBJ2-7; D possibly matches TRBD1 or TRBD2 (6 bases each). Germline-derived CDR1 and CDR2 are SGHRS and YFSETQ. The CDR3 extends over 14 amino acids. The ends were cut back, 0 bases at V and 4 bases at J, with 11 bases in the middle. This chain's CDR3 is CASSLGGTRYEQYF. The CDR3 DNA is TGCGCCAGCAGCTTGGGCGGGACAAGATACGAGCAGTACTTC.

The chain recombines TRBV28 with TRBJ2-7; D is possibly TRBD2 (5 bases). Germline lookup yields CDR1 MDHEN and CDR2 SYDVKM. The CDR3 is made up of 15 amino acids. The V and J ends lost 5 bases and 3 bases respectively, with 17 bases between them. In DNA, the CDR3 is TGTGCCAGCAGTCCCCAGATGGAAGGAGGCTACGAGCAGTACTTC. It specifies CASSPQMEGGYEQYF.

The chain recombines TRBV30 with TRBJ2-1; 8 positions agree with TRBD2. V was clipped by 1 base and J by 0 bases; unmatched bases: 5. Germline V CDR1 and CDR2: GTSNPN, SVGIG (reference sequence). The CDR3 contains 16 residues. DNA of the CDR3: TGTGCCTGGAGTGGACCGGGACTAGGCTCCTACAATGAGCAGTTCTTC. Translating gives CAWSGPGLGSYNEQFF. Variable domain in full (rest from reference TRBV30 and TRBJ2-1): SQTIHQWPATLVQPVGSPLSLECTVEGTSNPNLYWYRQAAGRGLQLLFYSVGIGQISSEVPQNLSASRPQDRQFILSSKKLLLSDSGFYLCAWSGPGLGSYNEQFFGPGTRLTVL.

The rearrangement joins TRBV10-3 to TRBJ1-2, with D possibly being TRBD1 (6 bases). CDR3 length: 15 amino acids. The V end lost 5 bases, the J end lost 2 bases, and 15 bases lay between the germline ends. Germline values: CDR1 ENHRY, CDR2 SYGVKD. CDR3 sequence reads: CAISFGRGRNYGYTF. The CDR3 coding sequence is TGTGCCATCAGTTTCGGCAGGGGACGGAACTATGGCTACACCTTC.

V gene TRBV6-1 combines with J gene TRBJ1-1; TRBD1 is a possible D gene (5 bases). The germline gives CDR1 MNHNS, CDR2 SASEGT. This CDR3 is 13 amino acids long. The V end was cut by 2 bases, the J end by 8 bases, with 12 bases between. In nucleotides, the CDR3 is TGTGCCAGCAGTGAACAGGGAAGCCTAGAAGCTTTCTTT. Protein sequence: CASSEQGSLEAFF.

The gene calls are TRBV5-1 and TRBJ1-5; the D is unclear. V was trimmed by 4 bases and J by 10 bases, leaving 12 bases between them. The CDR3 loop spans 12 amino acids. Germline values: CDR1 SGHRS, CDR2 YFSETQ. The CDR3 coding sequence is TGCGCCAGCAGCCCTAAGGCTGAACCCCAGCATTTT. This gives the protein CASSPKAEPQHF.

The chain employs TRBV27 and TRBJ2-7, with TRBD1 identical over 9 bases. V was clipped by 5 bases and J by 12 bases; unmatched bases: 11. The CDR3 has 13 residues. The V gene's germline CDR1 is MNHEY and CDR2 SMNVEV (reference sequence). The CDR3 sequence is CASSQRSGQGLYF. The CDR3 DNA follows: TGTGCCAGCAGTCAGCGCTCGGGACAGGGTTTGTACTTC.

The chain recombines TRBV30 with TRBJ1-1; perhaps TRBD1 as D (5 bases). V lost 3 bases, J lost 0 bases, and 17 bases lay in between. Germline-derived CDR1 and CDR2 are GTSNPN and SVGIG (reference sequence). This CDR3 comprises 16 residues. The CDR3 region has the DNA TGTGCCTGGAGCCTGCGAAGGGGAGGAATGAACACTGAAGCTTTCTTT. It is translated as CAWSLRRGGMNTEAFF.